This T cell receptor (beta chain) was sequenced in a study of glioma-infiltrating T cells. Study-wide results and caveats: Above-expected tissue-blood divergence occurred in all gliomas, most in low-grade ones. Very few CDR3 sequences were shared between tissue and blood.

The iRepertoire nested amplicon-rescue multiplex PCR amplified TCR alpha and beta CDR3s from RNA. One-step reverse transcription and amplification started from around 100-400 ng of tissue mRNA or PBMC total RNA. One entry per CDR3 protein, called by TCRdb with MiXCR from the multiplex PCR reads. The table includes about 140,000 distinct CDR3 sequences, about 39% detected once. Turning to this clonotype: No antigen is known for it.

The CDR3 has 16 residues. Trimming cost V 5 bases and J 0 bases, with 14 bases left between them. Germline CDR1 MNHNS, CDR2 SASEGT. This sequence joins TRBV6-1 and TRBJ1-3; D is possibly TRBD1 (6 bases). Sequencing input: glioma tissue, nonneoplastic brain tissue, or PBMCs (not recorded which). This clonotype was obtained from a human donor with low-grade glioma or glioblastoma, undergoing nonglioma brain surgery, or in good health (not recorded which). CDR3 nucleotide sequence: TGTGCCAGCAGTAGCACCGGGACAACCTCTGGAAACACCATATATTTT. Translating it yields CASSSTGTTSGNTIYF.